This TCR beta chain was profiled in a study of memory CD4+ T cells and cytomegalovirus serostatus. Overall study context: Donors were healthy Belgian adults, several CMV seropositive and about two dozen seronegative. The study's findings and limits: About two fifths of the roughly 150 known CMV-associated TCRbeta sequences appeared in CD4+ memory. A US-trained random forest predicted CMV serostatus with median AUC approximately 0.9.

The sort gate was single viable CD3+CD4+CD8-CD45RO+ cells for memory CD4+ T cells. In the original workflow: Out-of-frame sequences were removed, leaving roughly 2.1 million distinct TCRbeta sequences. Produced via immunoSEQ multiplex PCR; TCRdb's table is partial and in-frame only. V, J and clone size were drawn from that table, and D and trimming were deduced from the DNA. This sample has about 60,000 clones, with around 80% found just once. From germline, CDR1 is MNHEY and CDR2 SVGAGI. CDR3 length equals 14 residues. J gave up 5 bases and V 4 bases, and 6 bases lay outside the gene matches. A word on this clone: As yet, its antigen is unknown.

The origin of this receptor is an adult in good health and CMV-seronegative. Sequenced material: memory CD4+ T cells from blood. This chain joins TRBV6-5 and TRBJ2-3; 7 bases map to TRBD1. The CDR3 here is CASSFEGARDTQYF. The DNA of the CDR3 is TGTGCCAGCAGTTTCGAGGGGGCAAGAGATACGCAGTATTTT.